Listed below are T cell receptor beta chains from one sample, sequenced in a study of T cell repertoires in cytomegalovirus infection. TCRdb re-derived calls from the reads in MiXCR, one entry per CDR3 protein. The repertoire holds about 400,000 distinct CDR3 sequences, with roughly 34% as singletons. These TCRs are of unknown antigen specificity. This sample comprised cultured PBMCs, obtained from culture after CMV antigen stimulation. All receptors come from a human donor in good health (CMV status not recorded). Some clones in this sample may be carry-over from other donors' samples. Both conserved end residues are part of each CDR3. Each record gives: J gene, D gene, clone size, V gene, CDR3 DNA, CDR3 protein. D genes are given only for firm matches. Clone sizes are given selectively: once, few, many, or a class where the clone is expanded.

>TRBJ2-7|-|few|TRBV7-2
TGTGCCAGCAGCTTGGAGGGGGGACCCCCCGGCTACGAGCAGTACTTC
CASSLEGGPPGYEQYF
>TRBJ1-6|TRBD1|once|TRBV2
TGTGCCAGCAGCTTGCCAGACAGGGTGAGGAATTCACCCCTCCACTTT
CASSLPDRVRNSPLHF
>TRBJ1-1|-|-|TRBV7-2
TGTGCCAGCAGCTTAAAGAGGGCCACTGAAGCTTTCTTT
CASSLKRATEAFF
>TRBJ1-2|-|few|TRBV28
TGTGCCAGCAGTTCTCCTGGAGGGCCGACGAATCGCTACACCTTC
CASSSPGGPTNRYTF
>TRBJ1-2|TRBD1|-|TRBV11-2
TGTGCCAGCAGCTTATCGACAGGGAACTATGGCTACACCTTC
CASSLSTGNYGYTF
>TRBJ2-2|TRBD2|few|TRBV4-1
TGCGCCAGCAGCCAAGAGACCGGACTAGCGGGAGTTGGCGGGGAGCTGTTTTTT
CASSQETGLAGVGGELFF
>TRBJ2-5|-|few|TRBV27
TGTGCCAGCAGGACAGGGAGGGAGACCCAGTACTTC
CASRTGRETQYF
>TRBJ2-3|-|-|TRBV4-3
TGCGCCAGCAGCCAACAGGGCTTAACAGATACGCAGTATTTT
CASSQQGLTDTQYF
>TRBJ1-1|-|-|TRBV5-3
TGTGCCAGCAGCCCAGACGGGGGTACGAGGGGAACTGAAGCTTTCTTT
CASSPDGGTRGTEAFF
>TRBJ2-7|-|-|TRBV5-1
TGCGCCAGCAGCTTGGAAGGGGTACCCTACGAGCAGTACTTC
CASSLEGVPYEQYF
>TRBJ1-1|-|-|TRBV7-9
TGTGCCAGCAGCGGACTCGGACAGTTGAACACTGAAGCTTTCTTT
CASSGLGQLNTEAFF
>TRBJ2-5|TRBD2|-|TRBV11-3
TGTGCCAGCAGCTTAGGGCAGAGTCTAGCGGGAGTAGAGACCCAGTACTTC
CASSLGQSLAGVETQYF
>TRBJ1-1|-|many|TRBV6-2/TRBV6-3
TGTGCCAGCAGCCTCGGACCGAGTACGGTTAACACTGAAGCTTTCTTT
CASSLGPSTVNTEAFF
>TRBJ1-1|TRBD1|-|TRBV5-4
TGTGCCAGCAGCGGGGGGACAGGGACGAGGGGGACTGAAGCTTTCTTT
CASSGGTGTRGTEAFF
>TRBJ2-1|-|-|TRBV5-1
TGCGCCAGCACCCCCGACAGTAGGTATGAGCAGTTCTTC
CASTPDSRYEQFF
>TRBJ2-5|TRBD1|few|TRBV11-2
TGTGCCAGCAGCTTTCAGGGGGTCCAAGAGACCCAGTACTTC
CASSFQGVQETQYF